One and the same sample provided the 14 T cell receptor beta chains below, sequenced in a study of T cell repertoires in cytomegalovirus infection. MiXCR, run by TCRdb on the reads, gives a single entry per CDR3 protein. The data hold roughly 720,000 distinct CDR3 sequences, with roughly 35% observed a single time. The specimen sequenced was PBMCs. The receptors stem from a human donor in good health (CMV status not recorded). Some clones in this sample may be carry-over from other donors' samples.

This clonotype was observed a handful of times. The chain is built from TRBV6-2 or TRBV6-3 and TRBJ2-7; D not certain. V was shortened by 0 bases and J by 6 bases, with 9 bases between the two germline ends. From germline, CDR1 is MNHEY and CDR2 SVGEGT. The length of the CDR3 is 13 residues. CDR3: CASSYSNLREQYF. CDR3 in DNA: TGTGCCAGCAGTTACTCGAATCTCCGCGAGCAGTACTTC.

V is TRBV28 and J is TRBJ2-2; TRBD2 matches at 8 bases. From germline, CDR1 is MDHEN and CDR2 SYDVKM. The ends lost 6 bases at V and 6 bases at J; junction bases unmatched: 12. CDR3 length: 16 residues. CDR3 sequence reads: CASSHSAGVDAGELFF. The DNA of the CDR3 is TGTGCCAGCAGCCACTCAGCGGGAGTTGATGCCGGGGAGCTGTTTTTT.

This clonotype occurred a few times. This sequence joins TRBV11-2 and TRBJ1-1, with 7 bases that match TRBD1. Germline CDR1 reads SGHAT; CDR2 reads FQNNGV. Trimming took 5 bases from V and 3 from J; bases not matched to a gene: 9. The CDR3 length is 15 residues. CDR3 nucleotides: TGTGCCAGCAGCATCCGGACAGGCCAGTACACTGAAGCTTTCTTT. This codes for CASSIRTGQYTEAFF.

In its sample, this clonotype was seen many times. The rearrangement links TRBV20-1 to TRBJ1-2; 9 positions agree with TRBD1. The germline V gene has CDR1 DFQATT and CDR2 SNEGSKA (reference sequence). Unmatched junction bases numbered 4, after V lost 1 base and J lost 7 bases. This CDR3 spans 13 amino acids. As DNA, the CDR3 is TGCAGTGCTAGAGGGGCGACAGGGGGTGGCTACACCTTC. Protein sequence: CSARGATGGGYTF.

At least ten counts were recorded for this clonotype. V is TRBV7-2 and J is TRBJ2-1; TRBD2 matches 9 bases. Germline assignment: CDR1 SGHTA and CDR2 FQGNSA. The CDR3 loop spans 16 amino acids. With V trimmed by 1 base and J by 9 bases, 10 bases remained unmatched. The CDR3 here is CASSLGTREGMAEQFF. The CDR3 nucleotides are TGTGCCAGCAGCTTAGGCACGCGGGAGGGCATGGCTGAGCAGTTCTTC.

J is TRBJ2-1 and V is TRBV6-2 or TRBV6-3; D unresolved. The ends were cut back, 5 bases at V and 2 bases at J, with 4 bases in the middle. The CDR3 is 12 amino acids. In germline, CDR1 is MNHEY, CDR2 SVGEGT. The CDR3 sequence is CASSKTYNEQFF. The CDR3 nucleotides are TGTGCCAGCAGTAAGACCTACAATGAGCAGTTCTTC.

The CDR3 sequence is CASSYRVMNTEAFF. CDR3 nucleotides: TGTGCCAGTAGTTACAGGGTTATGAACACTGAAGCTTTCTTT. This sequence joins TRBV19 and TRBJ1-1; possibly TRBD1 for D (6 bases). Germline lookup yields CDR1 LNHDA and CDR2 SQIVND (reference sequence). The CDR3 has 14 residues. Trimming removed 5 bases at V and 0 bases at J, with 10 bases between.

CDR3 region: CASSMSWMNTEAFF. The CDR3 nucleotides read TGTGCCAGTAGTATGTCCTGGATGAACACTGAAGCTTTCTTT. V usage is TRBV19 and J usage is TRBJ1-1; D ambiguous. The CDR3 contains 14 residues. V was cut by 3 bases and J by 0 bases, with 8 bases left in between. Germline values: CDR1 LNHDA, CDR2 SQIVND (reference sequence). The full variable domain, rest sourced from reference TRBV19 and TRBJ1-1, is DGGITQSPKYLFRKEGQNVTLSCEQNLNHDAMYWYRQDPGQGLRLIYYSQIVNDFQKGDIAEGYSVSREKKESFPLTVTSAQKNPTAFYLCASSMSWMNTEAFFGQGTRLTVV.

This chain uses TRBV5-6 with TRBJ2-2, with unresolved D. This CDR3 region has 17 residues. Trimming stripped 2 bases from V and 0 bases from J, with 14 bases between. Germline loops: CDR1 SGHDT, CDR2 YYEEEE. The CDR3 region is CASSLFIGQTNTGELFF. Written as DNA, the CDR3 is TGTGCCAGCAGCTTATTTATTGGTCAGACGAACACCGGGGAGCTGTTTTTT.

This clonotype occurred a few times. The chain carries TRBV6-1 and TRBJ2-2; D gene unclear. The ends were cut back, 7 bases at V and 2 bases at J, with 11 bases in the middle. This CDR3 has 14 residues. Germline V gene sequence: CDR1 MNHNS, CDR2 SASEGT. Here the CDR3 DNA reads TGTGCCAGCACCCGCAGCGTTAACACCGGGGAGCTGTTTTTT. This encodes CASTRSVNTGELFF.

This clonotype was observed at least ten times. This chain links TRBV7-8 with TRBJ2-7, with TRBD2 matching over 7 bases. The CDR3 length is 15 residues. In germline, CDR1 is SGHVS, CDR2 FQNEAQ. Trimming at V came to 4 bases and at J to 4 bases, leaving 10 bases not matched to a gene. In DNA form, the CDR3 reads TGTGCCAGCAGCTCCGCCTCGGGACTACTATACGAGCAGTACTTC. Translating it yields CASSSASGLLYEQYF.

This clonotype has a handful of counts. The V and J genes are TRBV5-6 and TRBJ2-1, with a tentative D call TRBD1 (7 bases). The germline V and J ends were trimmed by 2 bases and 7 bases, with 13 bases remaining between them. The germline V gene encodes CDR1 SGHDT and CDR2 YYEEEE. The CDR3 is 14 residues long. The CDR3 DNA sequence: TGTGCCAGCAGCTTAGACAGGGAGGTAAATGAGCAGTTCTTC. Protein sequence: CASSLDREVNEQFF.

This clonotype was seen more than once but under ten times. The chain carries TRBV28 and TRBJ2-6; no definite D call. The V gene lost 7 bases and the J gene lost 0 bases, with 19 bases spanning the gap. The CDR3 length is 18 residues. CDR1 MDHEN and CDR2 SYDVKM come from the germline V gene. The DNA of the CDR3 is TGTGCCAGCACCCCTAACGGGCAGGTTTACTCTGGGGCCAACGTCCTGACTTTC. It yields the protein CASTPNGQVYSGANVLTF.

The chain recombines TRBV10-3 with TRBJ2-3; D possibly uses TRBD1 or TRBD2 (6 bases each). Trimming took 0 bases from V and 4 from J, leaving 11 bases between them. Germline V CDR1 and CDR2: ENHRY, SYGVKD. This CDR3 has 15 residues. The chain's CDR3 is CAISESPGAPDTQYF. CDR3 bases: TGTGCCATCAGTGAGTCGCCGGGGGCACCAGATACGCAGTATTTT.